Shown below are 23 T cell receptor beta chains from a single sample sequenced in a study of response to subunit inactivated influenza vaccine. From the RT-PCR reads, TCRdb called clonotypes with MiXCR, one entry per CDR3 protein. The sample contains about 540,000 distinct CDR3 sequences, around 25% of which appear only once. These same records also appear under a second study, on T cells expressing NK-cell markers. This second study says: The authors made TCR beta cDNA libraries by 5'RACE template switching. This switching added a universal primer site and UMIs.

The material was CD4+ T cells sorted from PBMCs, obtained roughly 12 days after vaccination. Receptors were obtained from a man in his fifties who received an inactivated influenza vaccine.

This clonotype appeared a few times. This chain joins TRBV12-3 or TRBV12-4 and TRBJ1-1; TRBD1 is a possible D gene (6 bases). The length of the CDR3 is 15 residues. The ends were cut back, 6 bases at V and 4 bases at J, with 18 bases in the middle. CDR3 bases: TGTGCCAGCAGCTCCCTAAAAACAGGGCTCACTGAAGCTTTCTTT. It specifies CASSSLKTGLTEAFF.

The chain is built from TRBV9 and TRBJ2-5; TRBD2 matches at 8 bases. V was pared by 0 bases and J by 5 bases, with 9 bases of the junction left unmatched. CDR1 SGDLS and CDR2 YYNGEE come from the germline V gene. This CDR3 is 16 amino acids long. The CDR3 sequence: CASSVEGSGRAETQYF. The CDR3, as DNA: TGTGCCAGCAGCGTAGAGGGGAGCGGGAGAGCGGAGACCCAGTACTTC.

This clonotype was counted a few times. The chain links TRBV18 to TRBJ2-3; D gene ambiguous. Germline CDR1 reads KGHSH; CDR2 reads LQKENI. The CDR3 is 16 residues long. V lost 1 base and J 1 base, leaving 12 bases between the germline ends. The CDR3 nucleotides read TGTGCCAGCTCACCACAATCTCGGTCGCGCACAGATACGCAGTATTTT. It is translated as CASSPQSRSRTDTQYF.

The chain joins TRBV12-3 or TRBV12-4 to TRBJ2-2; D tentatively fits TRBD1 or TRBD2 (5 bases each). Trimming removed 1 base at V and 0 bases at J, with 6 bases between. The CDR3 is 15 residues long. Written as DNA, the CDR3 is TGTGCCAGCAGTTTAGTGGGACCGAACACCGGGGAGCTGTTTTTT. Translated, it gives CASSLVGPNTGELFF.

The V and J genes are TRBV6-2 or TRBV6-3 and TRBJ1-5; no clear D gene. V was trimmed by 5 bases and J by 0 bases, leaving 11 bases between them. The germline V gene has CDR1 MNHEY and CDR2 SVGEGT. The CDR3 extends over 15 amino acids. CDR3 region: CASSSHRNSNQPQHF. In DNA, the CDR3 is TGTGCCAGCAGTAGTCACAGAAATAGCAATCAGCCCCAGCATTTT.

CDR3 protein: CASSLGRNQLEKLFF. The CDR3 DNA sequence: TGTGCCAGCAGCCTCGGACGGAATCAACTCGAAAAACTGTTTTTT. The V call is TRBV27, the J call TRBJ1-4; D is unclear. The CDR3 length is 15 residues. Trimming shortened V by 6 bases and J by 8 bases, and 19 bases separated the two germline ends. Per germline, CDR1 MNHEY and CDR2 SMNVEV (reference sequence).

The genes are TRBV7-9 and TRBJ1-4; unclear D gene. CDR3 length: 15 amino acids. Germline CDR1 and CDR2: SEHNR and FQNEAQ (reference sequence). Trimming cost V 1 base and J 4 bases, with 10 bases left between them. The CDR3 here is CASSLEAGRNEKLFF. The CDR3, as DNA: TGTGCCAGCAGCTTAGAGGCAGGCCGTAATGAAAAACTGTTTTTT.

The gene calls are TRBV20-1 and TRBJ2-3, with TRBD1 matching over 9 bases. The CDR3 loop spans 15 amino acids. Germline V gene lookup returns CDR1 DFQATT and CDR2 SNEGSKA (reference sequence). Germline trimming cut 3 bases from V and 0 bases from J; bases unmatched to any gene: 4. CDR3 sequence reads: CSASSGTGSTDTQYF. The CDR3 bases are TGCAGTGCTAGCTCCGGGACAGGGAGCACAGATACGCAGTATTTT.

The DNA for the CDR3 is TGTGCCAGCAGTTACGCTTCCGGGGGCTTCAGCTCCTACGAGCAGTACTTC. Residues: CASSYASGGFSSYEQYF. The chain employs TRBV6-2 or TRBV6-3 and TRBJ2-7; D tentatively reads TRBD1 or TRBD2 (6 bases each). The CDR3 is made up of 17 amino acids. CDR1 MNHEY and CDR2 SVGEGT come from the germline V gene. V lost 2 bases, J lost 0 bases, and 17 bases lay in between.

This clonotype was seen more than once but under ten times. The chain has TRBV7-9 and TRBJ2-2; D uncertain. This CDR3 comprises 17 residues. The ends were cut back, 1 base at V and 2 bases at J, with 14 bases in the middle. CDR1 SEHNR and CDR2 FQNEAQ come from the germline V gene (reference sequence). In nucleotides, the CDR3 is TGTGCCAGCAGCTTAGACACTGTCACCGGAAACACCGGGGAGCTGTTTTTT. Protein sequence: CASSLDTVTGNTGELFF. Combining the CDR3 with reference TRBV7-9 and TRBJ2-2 gives the whole variable domain DTGVSQNPRHKITKRGQNVTFRCDPISEHNRLYWYRQTLGQGPEFLTYFQNEAQLEKSRLLSDRFSAERPKGSFSTLEIQRTEQGDSAMYLCASSLDTVTGNTGELFFGEGSRLTVL.

On this clonotype: The junction does not match germline at one end; this may be a read error. The rearrangement uses TRBV20-1 and TRBJ2-7; 11 positions match TRBD2. Germline values: CDR1 DFQATT, CDR2 SNEGSKA (reference sequence). The CDR3 is made up of 15 amino acids. The CDR3 protein is CSARDIAGGYYEQYF. The DNA of the CDR3 is TGCAGTGCAAGAGATATAGCGGGAGGGTACTACGAGCAGTACTTC.

The sample holds a few counts of this clonotype. The rearrangement joins TRBV20-1 to TRBJ2-5, with TRBD2 matching over 9 bases. The V segment lost 6 bases and the J segment 2 bases; nucleotides outside the gene matches: 10. The germline V gene encodes CDR1 DFQATT and CDR2 SNEGSKA (reference sequence). There are 15 residues in the CDR3. Here the CDR3 DNA reads TGCAGTGCAAAAAGCGGGGGGCTTCTTCAAGAGACCCAGTACTTC. This sequence encodes CSAKSGGLLQETQYF.

The sample holds a few counts of this clonotype. The rearrangement joins TRBV15 to TRBJ2-7; 9 bases map to TRBD1. The CDR3 loop spans 14 amino acids. Germline values: CDR1 LNHNV, CDR2 YYDKDF (reference sequence). The ends lost 1 base at V and 3 bases at J; junction bases unmatched: 1. The CDR3 loop is CATSRATGGYEQYF. CDR3 DNA sequence: TGTGCCACCAGCAGAGCGACAGGGGGCTACGAGCAGTACTTC. Full variable domain (outside the CDR3, taken from reference TRBV15 and TRBJ2-7): DAMVIQNPRYQVTQFGKPVTLSCSQTLNHNVMYWYQQKSSQAPKLLFHYYDKDFNNEADTPDNFQSRRPNTSFCFLDIRSPGLGDTAMYLCATSRATGGYEQYFGPGTRLTVT.

This clonotype was detected only a few times. The chain employs TRBV4-3 and TRBJ1-6, with TRBD1 as a possible D gene (5 bases). This CDR3 is built from 15 residues. Per the germline V gene, CDR1 is LGHNA and CDR2 is YSLEER. V was cut by 0 bases and J by 7 bases, with 10 bases left in between. CDR3 loop: CASSQEGTDNSPLHF. CDR3 nucleotide sequence: TGCGCCAGCAGCCAAGAAGGGACCGACAATTCACCCCTCCACTTT.

This clonotype occurred many times. V and J are TRBV6-2 or TRBV6-3 and TRBJ2-7; D possibly uses TRBD1 or TRBD2 (6 bases each). Trimming pared 7 bases from V and 1 base from J, leaving 14 bases between. Germline V gene lookup returns CDR1 MNHEY and CDR2 SVGEGT. The CDR3 extends over 14 amino acids. CDR3 region: CASKGGRFSYEQYF. DNA of the CDR3: TGTGCCAGCAAGGGGGGCCGATTTTCCTACGAGCAGTACTTC.

The table lists this clonotype with a few counts. This chain connects TRBV4-3 to TRBJ2-1, with D perhaps given as TRBD1 or TRBD2 (6 bases each). The germline V and J ends were trimmed by 1 base and 3 bases, with 16 bases remaining between them. The germline CDR1 and CDR2 sequences are LGHNA and YSLEER. CDR3 size: 17 residues. The chain's CDR3 is CASSQGAGEADYNEQFF. CDR3 bases: TGCGCCAGCAGCCAAGGGGCAGGGGAGGCGGACTACAATGAGCAGTTCTTC.

The chain uses TRBV10-3 and TRBJ2-7, with 7 bases matching TRBD1. The germline V gene encodes CDR1 ENHRY and CDR2 SYGVKD. Trimming at V came to 5 bases and at J to 6 bases, leaving 4 bases not matched to a gene. This CDR3 contains 12 residues. As DNA, the CDR3 is TGTGCCATCAGTCCCAACAGGGGCGAGCAGTACTTC. Protein sequence: CAISPNRGEQYF.

This chain links TRBV7-9 with TRBJ2-1; possibly TRBD1 for D (6 bases). CDR3 length: 16 residues. V lost 3 bases, J lost 5 bases, and 17 bases lay in between. Germline CDR1 is SEHNR and CDR2 is FQNEAQ (reference sequence). The chain's CDR3 is CASSFDLGAKHNEQFF. The CDR3 DNA reads as TGTGCCAGCAGCTTCGATCTGGGGGCCAAGCACAATGAGCAGTTCTTC. The complete variable domain, with remaining parts taken from reference TRBV7-9 and TRBJ2-1, reads DTGVSQNPRHKITKRGQNVTFRCDPISEHNRLYWYRQTLGQGPEFLTYFQNEAQLEKSRLLSDRFSAERPKGSFSTLEIQRTEQGDSAMYLCASSFDLGAKHNEQFFGPGTRLTVL.

Only one count was recorded for this clonotype. The CDR3 nucleotides read TGCGCCAGCAGCTTGGCTGGGCAGAGAGACACAGATACGCAGTATTTT. This codes for CASSLAGQRDTDTQYF. V and J are TRBV5-1 and TRBJ2-3; D is unresolved. The germline V gene has CDR1 SGHRS and CDR2 YFSETQ. There are 16 residues in the CDR3. Deletions cut 0 bases from V and 2 bases from J, with 13 bases between.

Only a few counts were recorded for this clonotype. This chain links TRBV6-1 with TRBJ2-7; possibly TRBD1 for D (5 bases). The CDR3 has 13 residues. Germline V CDR1 and CDR2: MNHNS, SASEGT. V shed 6 bases and J shed 0 bases, with 9 bases lying between them. The CDR3 loop is CASSQGPSYEQYF. The CDR3 DNA sequence: TGTGCCAGCAGCCAGGGCCCCTCCTACGAGCAGTACTTC.

This clonotype was seen a few times. The rearrangement joins TRBV12-3 or TRBV12-4 to TRBJ2-1; 12 nucleotides match TRBD2. The J segment lost 10 bases and the V segment lost 6 bases, leaving 10 bases of the junction unmatched. The CDR3 is 15 amino acids. CDR3 in amino acids: CASRKLAGGNGEQFF. In DNA, the CDR3 is TGTGCCAGCAGGAAACTAGCGGGGGGCAACGGGGAGCAGTTCTTC.

The chain combines TRBV6-5 with TRBJ2-4; D may match TRBD1 or TRBD2 (5 bases each). Trimming removed 2 bases from V and 8 bases from J, with 19 bases in between. Germline V gene sequence: CDR1 MNHEY, CDR2 SVGAGI. The CDR3 extends over 16 amino acids. This CDR3 is CASSYRGSALGDIQYF. The CDR3 nucleotides read TGTGCCAGCAGTTACAGGGGCTCCGCCCTGGGGGACATTCAGTACTTC.

This clonotype came up a few times. J is TRBJ1-2 and V is TRBV5-1; 7 nucleotides align to TRBD1. Germline assignment: CDR1 SGHRS and CDR2 YFSETQ. The CDR3 length is 12 residues. Trimming cost V 2 bases and J 6 bases; bases outside gene matches: 1. As DNA, the CDR3 is TGCGCCAGCAGCTTTCAGGGGGATGGCTACACCTTC. The encoded protein is CASSFQGDGYTF.